This entry lists 32 T cell receptor beta chains sequenced from one sample in a study of identical twins. Each CDR3 protein gets one entry after TCRdb re-called the 5' RACE reads with MiXCR. The sample has about 480,000 distinct CDR3 sequences, around 14% seen once; the top ten hold roughly 0.5%. This sample was shared with a second study, whose subject was yellow fever vaccine responses in identical twins.

Sequenced input: CD4+ T cells sorted from blood. These receptors all stem from a woman aged 18-35 years in good health.

This clonotype came up a few times. The chain recombines TRBV4-1 with TRBJ1-4; D call uncertain. V gave up 1 base and J gave up 5 bases, with 11 bases separating them. The CDR3 contains 15 residues. Germline CDR1 and CDR2: MGHRA and YSYEKL. CDR3 in amino acids: CASSQGPERNEKLFF. As DNA, the CDR3 is TGCGCCAGCAGCCAAGGACCCGAGCGCAATGAAAAACTGTTTTTT.

In this sample, this clonotype turned up a few times. This chain links TRBV6-2 or TRBV6-3 with TRBJ2-7; tentatively, D is TRBD2 (5 bases). The CDR3 length is 13 residues. The V gene's germline CDR1 is MNHEY and CDR2 SVGEGT. Trimming pared 6 bases from V and 3 bases from J, leaving 12 bases between. Here the CDR3 DNA reads TGTGCCAGCAGGGACTCTGTCTACTACGAGCAGTACTTC. It is translated as CASRDSVYYEQYF.

Ten or more counts support this clonotype. This chain links TRBV18 with TRBJ1-1; perhaps TRBD1 as D (6 bases). There are 14 residues in the CDR3. Trimming removed 8 bases from V and 0 bases from J, with 13 bases in between. CDR1 is KGHSH, CDR2 LQKENI, per germline. The chain's CDR3 is CASSQQGMNTEAFF. DNA of the CDR3: TGTGCCAGCAGTCAGCAGGGGATGAACACTGAAGCTTTCTTT.

The chain joins TRBV5-5 to TRBJ2-2; D unclear. Trimming shortened V by 0 bases and J by 7 bases, and 10 bases separated the two germline ends. The CDR3 contains 14 residues. Germline CDR1 SGHKS, CDR2 YYEKEE (reference sequence). The CDR3 coding sequence is TGTGCCAGCAGCTTGGCCAGCTTAGACGGGGAGCTGTTTTTT. Translated, it gives CASSLASLDGELFF.

A few counts support this clonotype. At one end the junction does not follow the germline gene, possibly because of a read error. The chain combines TRBV7-8 with TRBJ2-3; 11 nucleotides match TRBD2. The CDR3 is 17 residues long. Germline CDR1 SGHVS, CDR2 FQNEAQ. Here the CDR3 DNA reads TGTGCCAGCACCTTAGCGGGAGGGCTAGGTAGCACAGATACGCAGTATTTT. Translation: CASTLAGGLGSTDTQYF.

This clonotype was counted between two and nine times. The chain is built from TRBV20-1 and TRBJ1-5, with 7 bases lining up with TRBD1. Losses at the gene ends were 2 bases for V and 7 bases for J; bases not matched to a gene: 8. CDR1 is DFQATT, CDR2 SNEGSKA, per germline (reference sequence). This CDR3 contains 14 residues. CDR3 residues: CSARSPGGGQPQHF. The CDR3 nucleotides read TGCAGTGCTAGATCTCCAGGGGGAGGGCAGCCCCAGCATTTT.

V is TRBV20-1 and J is TRBJ1-2; tentatively, D is TRBD1 (6 bases). Germline V gives CDR1 DFQATT, CDR2 SNEGSKA (reference sequence). The V end was cut by 3 bases, the J end by 6 bases, with 14 bases between. This CDR3 spans 13 amino acids. The CDR3: CSASHFRTDGYTF. The CDR3 bases are TGCAGTGCTAGCCATTTCCGGACAGATGGCTACACCTTC.

J is TRBJ1-5 and V is TRBV19, with 9 bases that match TRBD1. The V gene's germline CDR1 is LNHDA and CDR2 SQIVND (reference sequence). J gave up 2 bases and V 2 bases, and 7 bases lay outside the gene matches. The CDR3 totals 17 residues. The CDR3 spells CASSITGTGIGNQPQHF. The CDR3 region has the DNA TGTGCCAGTAGTATAACTGGGACAGGGATTGGCAATCAGCCCCAGCATTTT.

This chain joins TRBV7-3 and TRBJ2-1; the D gene is possibly TRBD2 (5 bases). The CDR3 is 12 residues long. The germline gives CDR1 SGHTA, CDR2 FQGTGA. Trimming pared 5 bases from V and 10 bases from J, leaving 12 bases between. CDR3 residues: CASSINTGEQFF. CDR3 bases: TGTGCCAGCAGCATTAATACGGGGGAGCAGTTCTTC.

The V and J genes are TRBV28 and TRBJ2-5; no clear D gene. V lost 2 bases, J lost 2 bases, and 12 bases lay in between. The V gene's germline CDR1 is MDHEN and CDR2 SYDVKM. CDR3 length equals 15 residues. The CDR3 reads CASSLNGRKQETQYF. In DNA form, the CDR3 reads TGTGCCAGCAGTTTAAATGGGCGGAAGCAAGAGACCCAGTACTTC.

This clonotype was detected a few times. The CDR3 DNA reads TGTGCCAGCAGCTTGCCCAGACTAGCGGAGCAGTTCTTC. Translation gives CASSLPRLAEQFF. V gene TRBV5-5 combines with J gene TRBJ2-1, with 8 bases aligning to TRBD2. The CDR3 consists of 13 residues. CDR1 is SGHKS and CDR2 is YYEKEE in the germline V gene (reference sequence). Losses at the gene ends were 1 base for V and 10 bases for J; bases not matched to a gene: 4.

This clonotype was seen many times. J is TRBJ2-7 and V is TRBV2; TRBD2 aligns across 10 bases. CDR3 length equals 14 residues. V was pared by 4 bases and J by 3 bases, with 3 bases of the junction left unmatched. Germline CDR1 SNHLY, CDR2 FYNNEI. Written as DNA, the CDR3 is TGTGCCAGCAGTGGGTCTAGCGGGAGCTACGAGCAGTACTTC. Protein sequence: CASSGSSGSYEQYF.

At least ten counts were recorded for this clonotype. The V gene is TRBV28, the J gene TRBJ2-4, with 15 bases fitting TRBD2. The V gene end was trimmed by 5 bases and the J gene end by 0 bases; junction bases not matched to a gene: 11. This CDR3 spans 20 amino acids. The germline CDR1 and CDR2 sequences are MDHEN and SYDVKM. The CDR3 nucleotides read TGTGCCAGCAGTCCCCCCTGGGGACTAGCGGGGGGATTAGCCAAAAACATTCAGTACTTC. Amino acid sequence: CASSPPWGLAGGLAKNIQYF.

This rearrangement joins TRBV20-1 to TRBJ2-7, with TRBD2 identical over 11 bases. The CDR3 runs 15 residues. V lost 6 bases, J lost 0 bases, and 7 bases stayed unmatched. Per the germline V gene, CDR1 is DFQATT and CDR2 is SNEGSKA (reference sequence). The CDR3 region is CSASGTSGRSYEQYF. CDR3 bases: TGCAGTGCCTCCGGGACTAGCGGCCGCTCCTACGAGCAGTACTTC.

This chain joins TRBV4-2 and TRBJ2-7; TRBD2 matches at 11 bases. The CDR3 loop spans 15 amino acids. V dropped 3 bases and J dropped 4; count of bases not matched to a gene: 5. The germline gives CDR1 LGHNA, CDR2 YNFKEQ. CDR3: CASSQAGLAGYEQYF. CDR3 bases: TGTGCCAGCAGCCAGGCCGGACTAGCGGGTTACGAGCAGTACTTC.

This clonotype was detected ten times or more. This chain links TRBV12-3 or TRBV12-4 with TRBJ2-3, with D maybe TRBD2 (6 bases). With 3 bases removed from V and 5 bases from J, the gap between germline ends came to 12 bases. The CDR3 extends over 14 amino acids. The chain's CDR3 is CASSLAGRGDTQYF. In DNA form, the CDR3 reads TGTGCCAGCAGTTTGGCGGGGAGAGGAGATACGCAGTATTTT.

This clonotype was detected a few times. The V and J genes are TRBV28 and TRBJ2-5; D is possibly TRBD1 (6 bases). CDR3 length: 15 residues. Between the trimmed V and J ends, which lost 9 bases and 5 bases, there was a span of 22 bases. The germline V gene has CDR1 MDHEN and CDR2 SYDVKM. CDR3 DNA: TGTGCCAGTACAACGACCGACAGGCACCGGGAGACCCAGTACTTC. Translating it yields CASTTTDRHRETQYF.

The V call is TRBV7-2, the J call TRBJ2-7; TRBD2 aligns across 11 bases. This CDR3 has 15 amino acids. Germline trimming cut 5 bases from V and 6 bases from J; bases unmatched to any gene: 9. Germline V gene lookup returns CDR1 SGHTA and CDR2 FQGNSA. The CDR3: CASSVLAGGPSEQYF. Written as DNA, the CDR3 is TGTGCCAGCAGCGTCCTAGCGGGGGGACCTAGCGAGCAGTACTTC.

This clonotype was counted a few times. V usage is TRBV28 and J usage is TRBJ2-7, with 9 bases that match TRBD1. Losses at the gene ends were 4 bases for V and 5 bases for J; bases not matched to a gene: 12. Germline V gene sequence: CDR1 MDHEN, CDR2 SYDVKM. CDR3 length: 16 residues. The CDR3 DNA is TGTGCCAGCAGTTCCTCCCCCGGGACAGGGCTGCACGAGCAGTACTTC. Residues: CASSSSPGTGLHEQYF.

The CDR3 spells CASSFGPAKETQYF. The CDR3 DNA sequence: TGCGCCAGCAGCTTCGGGCCAGCCAAAGAGACCCAGTACTTC. The chain is built from TRBV5-1 and TRBJ2-5, with D uncertain. CDR3 length equals 14 residues. Germline V CDR1 and CDR2: SGHRS, YFSETQ. The germline V and J ends were trimmed by 2 bases and 3 bases, with 11 bases remaining between them.

This clonotype was observed a handful of times. The rearrangement uses TRBV20-1 and TRBJ2-5; TRBD1 is a possible D gene (6 bases). The CDR3 loop spans 14 amino acids. V was shortened by 5 bases and J by 2 bases, with 15 bases between the two germline ends. Germline V gene lookup returns CDR1 DFQATT and CDR2 SNEGSKA (reference sequence). The CDR3 reads CSALPGTTQETQYF. The DNA for the CDR3 is TGCAGTGCTTTGCCGGGGACAACTCAAGAGACCCAGTACTTC.

V is TRBV11-2 and J is TRBJ1-1; the match to TRBD1 covers 8 bases. The ends lost 1 base at V and 5 bases at J; junction bases unmatched: 3. Germline V gene lookup returns CDR1 SGHAT and CDR2 FQNNGV. The CDR3 runs to 14 residues. CDR3 region: CASSLVQGATEAFF. CDR3 DNA sequence: TGTGCCAGCAGCTTAGTTCAGGGGGCGACTGAAGCTTTCTTT.

The chain combines TRBV7-3 with TRBJ2-5; TRBD2 aligns across 9 bases. The germline gives CDR1 SGHTA, CDR2 FQGTGA. Germline trimming cut 5 bases from V and 1 base from J; bases unmatched to any gene: 5. The CDR3 consists of 15 residues. This CDR3 reads CASSTIAGAQETQYF. The DNA for the CDR3 is TGTGCCAGCAGCACCATAGCGGGGGCCCAAGAGACCCAGTACTTC.

V is TRBV6-6 and J is TRBJ2-1, with 14 bases that match TRBD2. Germline V gene lookup returns CDR1 MNHNY and CDR2 SVGAGI (reference sequence). The ends lost 6 bases at V and 0 bases at J; junction bases unmatched: 4. The CDR3 sequence is 17 residues long. CDR3 in amino acids: CASSQTSGGVSYNEQFF. As DNA, the CDR3 is TGTGCCAGCAGCCAGACTAGCGGGGGGGTCTCCTACAATGAGCAGTTCTTC.

About this clonotype: At one end, the junction sequence differs from germline, possibly due to a read error. The rearrangement links TRBV6-2 or TRBV6-3 to TRBJ2-5; no definite D call. There are 15 residues in the CDR3. Looked up from germline, CDR1 is MNHEY and CDR2 is SVGEGT. CDR3 in DNA: TGTGCCAGCAGTTACAGTTTTGGTGGGATGGCCCTCCATGACTTC. It codes for CASSYSFGGMALHDF.

This rearrangement joins TRBV5-1 to TRBJ2-2, with D hard to call. The germline V and J ends were trimmed by 7 bases and 5 bases, with 18 bases remaining between them. The V gene's germline CDR1 is SGHRS and CDR2 YFSETQ. The CDR3 sequence is 15 residues long. The CDR3 DNA reads as TGCGCCAGCCACATTTCAAACTCGGCTACCGGGGAGCTGTTTTTT. This codes for CASHISNSATGELFF.

V is TRBV7-2 and J is TRBJ1-1, with 10 bases aligning to TRBD1. Germline V gene lookup returns CDR1 SGHTA and CDR2 FQGNSA. This CDR3 comprises 15 residues. Trimming at V came to 5 bases and at J to 3 bases, leaving 6 bases not matched to a gene. The CDR3 loop reads CASSPDRGLDTEAFF. The CDR3 DNA sequence: TGTGCCAGCAGCCCTGACAGGGGGCTCGACACTGAAGCTTTCTTT.

This clonotype has at least ten counts. The rearrangement joins TRBV28 to TRBJ2-7; TRBD2 agrees at 7 bases. Germline trimming cut 5 bases from V and 2 bases from J; bases unmatched to any gene: 6. The germline gives CDR1 MDHEN, CDR2 SYDVKM. The CDR3 length is 14 residues. CDR3 sequence (DNA): TGTGCCAGCAGTGTCCGGACTAGACCCTACGAGCAGTACTTC. Encoded protein: CASSVRTRPYEQYF.

A few counts support this clonotype. J is TRBJ1-1 and V is TRBV20-1; D might be TRBD1 (5 bases). Germline CDR1 is DFQATT and CDR2 is SNEGSKA (reference sequence). Trimming left V 6 bases short and J 4 bases short, with 12 bases between. The CDR3 is 12 residues long. CDR3 loop: CSAQTGGTEAFF. The CDR3 DNA follows: TGCAGTGCCCAGACGGGGGGCACTGAAGCTTTCTTT.

The chain joins TRBV7-3 to TRBJ2-2, with D hard to call. Per the germline V gene, CDR1 is SGHTA and CDR2 is FQGTGA. The CDR3 runs 13 residues. V lost 4 bases to trimming and J lost 6 bases, with 9 bases between them. The CDR3, as DNA: TGTGCCAGCAGCTCCTCCGTGGCCGGGGAGCTGTTTTTT. Its translation: CASSSSVAGELFF.

This clonotype was counted between two and nine times. J is TRBJ2-3 and V is TRBV29-1; D ambiguous. This CDR3 comprises 12 residues. CDR1 is SQVTM and CDR2 is ANQGSEA in the germline V gene. The V end lost 4 bases, the J end lost 4 bases, and 9 bases lay between the germline ends. CDR3 protein: CSVALVADTQYF. The DNA for the CDR3 is TGCAGCGTTGCGTTGGTGGCAGATACGCAGTATTTT.

This clonotype was picked up many times. A read error may produce the germline difference seen at one junction end. J is TRBJ2-1 and V is TRBV5-1, with D tentatively TRBD1 or TRBD2 (5 bases each). This CDR3 spans 14 amino acids. Germline-derived CDR1 and CDR2 are SGHRS and YFSETQ. CDR3 in amino acids: CASSLEGSYNEQFF. The CDR3 DNA sequence: TGTGCCAGCAGTTTAGAGGGGTCCTACAATGAGCAGTTCTTC.